This T cell receptor (beta chain) was sequenced in a study of shared clonotypes between healthy human individuals. The authors ran the assay at deep level. The quantity of DNA used in unsorted PBMC replicate PCRs was 300 ng, corresponding to about 30,000 T cell genomes. Original methodology: Owing to the provision of junction-only sequences devoid of quality scores by immunoSEQ, filtering differed. Produced via immunoSEQ multiplex PCR; TCRdb's table is partial and in-frame only. V and J calls and clone size are given by that table; D and trimming were obtained from the DNA. Of some 490,000 clones in the sample, approximately 84% were seen once. Sequencing used PBMCs. The origin of this receptor is a woman aged 40 to 50 in good health. Some clones in this sample may be carry-over from other donors' samples.

CDR3 loop: CASSLEAKTQYF. The CDR3, as DNA: TGCGCCAGCAGCTTGGAGGCGAAGACCCAGTACTTC. V usage is TRBV5-1 and J usage is TRBJ2-5; D is ambiguous. The CDR3 has 12 amino acids. From germline, CDR1 is SGHRS and CDR2 YFSETQ. V lost 0 bases, J lost 6 bases, and 6 bases lay in between.